This T cell receptor beta chain was identified in a study of control samples from healthy donors and cancer patients. Profiled with immunoSEQ multiplex PCR; TCRdb holds only in-frame clones, not every one. The table includes approximately 69,000 clones, roughly nine tenths detected once. The specimen was PBMCs. This TCR came from a man aged 55 to 69 with colorectal cancer.

In nucleotides, the CDR3 is TGCGCCAGCAGCTCCACGGGGGGCGAGCAGTACTTC. Protein product: CASSSTGGEQYF. The chain has TRBV5-1 and TRBJ2-7; 7 bases fit TRBD2. Losses at the gene ends were 3 bases for V and 6 bases for J; bases not matched to a gene: 3. Per germline, CDR1 SGHRS and CDR2 YFSETQ. The CDR3 loop spans 12 amino acids.